These T cell receptor beta chains were read from a single sample in a study of early T cells in non-severe SARS-CoV-2 infection. TCRdb independently ran MiXCR on the 5' RACE reads; one entry per CDR3 protein. The sample has about 30,000 distinct CDR3 sequences, about 4.3% seen once. This specimen was whole blood, taken at baseline. Every receptor here comes from an adult who was a healthcare worker with PCR-confirmed SARS-CoV-2 infection or an uninfected control (not recorded which). CDR3s include the opening cysteine and the closing phenylalanine or tryptophan. D genes are given only for firm matches. Not all rows give a size; the values are once, few, many and, for expanded clones, a class.

D gene,V gene,clone size,J gene,CDR3 DNA,CDR3 protein
TRBD2,TRBV9,many,TRBJ2-1,TGTGCCAGCAGCGTGACTAGCGGCAATGAGCAGTTCTTC,CASSVTSGNEQFF
NA,TRBV30,many,TRBJ2-4,TGTGCCTGGAGTTCGGAGCGCACCAAAAACATTCAGTACTTC,CAWSSERTKNIQYF
TRBD1,TRBV7-9,many,TRBJ2-7,TGTGCCAGCACCGCCCTGGACAGGGGGCAGCAGTACTTC,CASTALDRGQQYF
TRBD1,TRBV15,many,TRBJ2-7,TGTGCCACCAGCAGAGTAACCGGGACAGGGTACCACGAGCAGTACTTC,CATSRVTGTGYHEQYF
TRBD2,TRBV12-3/TRBV12-4,many,TRBJ2-1,TGTGCCAGTAGTGACGAGCGGGGGTCCTACAATGAGCAGTTCTTC,CASSDERGSYNEQFF
TRBD1,TRBV7-2,many,TRBJ1-2,TGTGCCAGCAGCCCGCAGGGGGGGGGTGGCTACACCTTC,CASSPQGGGGYTF
NA,TRBV28,many,TRBJ2-3,TGTGCCAGCAGTTTTGGGGGGGCTACAGATACGCAGTATTTT,CASSFGGATDTQYF
TRBD2,TRBV27,many,TRBJ2-5,TGTGCCAGCAAATCCCTGGGACTAGCGGGATTGGAGACCCAGTACTTC,CASKSLGLAGLETQYF
NA,TRBV13,many,TRBJ2-3,TGTGCCAGCAGCACATGGAACCCCGGGGATACGCAGTATTTT,CASSTWNPGDTQYF
TRBD1,TRBV19,NA,TRBJ2-7,TGTGCCAGTAGAGTGACAGGGGCCTCCTACGAGCAGTACTTC,CASRVTGASYEQYF
TRBD1,TRBV29-1,many,TRBJ2-1,TGCAGCGCCATCTACAGGGGAAATGAGCAGTTCTTC,CSAIYRGNEQFF
TRBD1,TRBV24-1,many,TRBJ2-7,TGTGCCACCAGTCAGGGGGCCTACGAGCAGTACTTC,CATSQGAYEQYF
TRBD2,TRBV7-2,NA,TRBJ2-5,TGTGCCAGCAGCTTACGGCGGGGGGCCGAGGAAAACTTC,CASSLRRGAEENF
TRBD2,TRBV20-1,many,TRBJ2-3,TGCAGTGCTAGGCGGGGGACGGATCACACAGATACGCAGTATTTT,CSARRGTDHTDTQYF
NA,TRBV7-2,many,TRBJ1-1,TGTGCCAGCAGCTTATCATTGATAAGGGAAACTGAAGCTTTCTTT,CASSLSLIRETEAFF
TRBD1,TRBV9,many,TRBJ1-3,TGTGCCAGCAGCGGACCACCGACAGGGGTTGGAAACACCATATATTTT,CASSGPPTGVGNTIYF
TRBD1,TRBV7-2,many,TRBJ2-7,TGTGCCAGCAGCTCCGGGACAGGGGCGTTTTACGAGCAGTACTTC,CASSSGTGAFYEQYF
NA,TRBV7-9,many,TRBJ1-1,TGTGCCAGCAGCCGGACCGATGAAGCTTTCTTT,CASSRTDEAFF
NA,TRBV28,many,TRBJ2-5,TGTGCCAGCAGTTTGACCGACGGGCAAGAGACCCAGTACTTC,CASSLTDGQETQYF
NA,TRBV6-1,many,TRBJ2-7,TGTGCCAGCGGATCCGGGATCCCCTACGAGCAGTACTTC,CASGSGIPYEQYF
TRBD2,TRBV12-3/TRBV12-4,many,TRBJ2-4,TGTGCCAGCAGTTCTAGCGGGTTCGCGGGGCGGTTC,CASSSSGFAGRF
TRBD2,TRBV6-6,many,TRBJ2-3,TGTGCCAGCAGTTCCCCCGGACTAGCGTTGGATACGCAGTATTTT,CASSSPGLALDTQYF
NA,TRBV7-3,many,TRBJ2-3,TGTGCCAGACTCCGTTTTGACAGCACAGATACGCAGTATTTT,CARLRFDSTDTQYF
TRBD1,TRBV29-1,many,TRBJ2-3,TGCAGCGTTGTCGACAGGGGAGTTACAGATACGCAGTATTTT,CSVVDRGVTDTQYF
NA,TRBV18,many,TRBJ2-7,TGTGCCAGCTCACCACCGTGGGGGGCAGGGACCGACAACTCCTACGAGCAGTACTTC,CASSPPWGAGTDNSYEQYF
NA,TRBV10-3,many,TRBJ2-1,TGTGCCATCAGTGACGCAGGGTCCCCCTACAATGAGCAGTTCTTC,CAISDAGSPYNEQFF
NA,TRBV2,many,TRBJ1-1,TGTGCCAGCAGTGAGGATGAAGCTTTCTTT,CASSEDEAFF
NA,TRBV20-1,many,TRBJ1-5,TGCAGTGCTGCCCAGGGTTACAATCAGCCCCAGCATTTT,CSAAQGYNQPQHF
TRBD1,TRBV10-3,few,TRBJ2-2,TGTGCCATCAGTCAGGGACAGGGGGCAACCGGGGAGCTGTTTTTT,CAISQGQGATGELFF
NA,TRBV7-2,NA,TRBJ2-2,TGTGCCAGCCGTGGGGACACTGGGGAGCTGTTTTTT,CASRGDTGELFF
NA,TRBV11-3,few,TRBJ2-1,TGTGCCAGCAGCTCAGGACCAGGCGGGTCCTTCAATGAGCAGTTCTTC,CASSSGPGGSFNEQFF
TRBD2,TRBV2,many,TRBJ2-2,TGTGCCAGCACCAGGATTGGAGCGGGAGGTCGAAACGGGGAGCTGTTTTTT,CASTRIGAGGRNGELFF
NA,TRBV21-1,many,TRBJ2-5,TGTGCCAGCAGCAAAGTAGGGGTAAAGGACGGGGGGCCCCAAGAGACCCAGTACTTC,CASSKVGVKDGGPQETQYF
TRBD1,TRBV12-3/TRBV12-4,many,TRBJ1-5,TGTGCCAGCAGTCCCCAGAACAGGGGCTACAATCAGCCCCAGCATTTT,CASSPQNRGYNQPQHF
TRBD1,TRBV5-1,many,TRBJ1-4,TGCGCCAGCAGGAGGGGGCAGCGAGATGAAAAACTGTTTTTT,CASRRGQRDEKLFF
NA,TRBV7-2,many,TRBJ2-4,TGTGCCAGCAGCTTATCCGGCCGAGAGGTGGCCAAAAACATTCAGTACTTC,CASSLSGREVAKNIQYF
TRBD1,TRBV10-3,many,TRBJ2-7,TGTGCCATCAGCGGGACAGCCGGACCCTACGAGCAGTACTTC,CAISGTAGPYEQYF
NA,TRBV19,many,TRBJ1-5,TGTGCCAGTAGTATCTTGGGGGGCTATCAGCCCCAGCATTTT,CASSILGGYQPQHF
TRBD2,TRBV2,few,TRBJ2-1,TGTGCCAGCAGCCAGCCGGGACTAGGGACCTACAATGAGCAGTTCTTC,CASSQPGLGTYNEQFF
TRBD1,TRBV11-2,NA,TRBJ2-3,TGTGCCAGCAGCCGGGACAGCGTCCACACAGATACGCAGTATTTT,CASSRDSVHTDTQYF
NA,TRBV7-3,NA,TRBJ2-3,TGTGCCAGCAGCTTAAGGGTCCGGACAGATACGCAGTATTTT,CASSLRVRTDTQYF
TRBD1,TRBV20-1,many,TRBJ1-1,TGCAGTGCTGGAGGGGCAGGGGGCTCCATGAACACTGAAGCTTTCTTT,CSAGGAGGSMNTEAFF
NA,TRBV18,many,TRBJ2-3,TGTGCCAGCTCACCTGCGTACCAAAGCACAGATACGCAGTATTTT,CASSPAYQSTDTQYF
NA,TRBV18,NA,TRBJ1-1,TGTGCCAGCTCACCACGACAGGCGATGAACACTGAAGCTTTCTTT,CASSPRQAMNTEAFF
NA,TRBV11-3,many,TRBJ2-2,TGTGCCAGCAGCTTATCCTACAACACCGGGGAGCTGTTTTTT,CASSLSYNTGELFF
TRBD1,TRBV7-9,many,TRBJ2-1,TGTGCCAGCAGCTTAGAGGGGCAGGGGGACAATGAGCAGTTCTTC,CASSLEGQGDNEQFF
TRBD1,TRBV5-4,many,TRBJ1-4,TGTGCCAGCAGCGGCGGGCAGGGGGCTGAAAAACTGTTTTTT,CASSGGQGAEKLFF
NA,TRBV28,many,TRBJ2-7,TGTGCCAGCAGTGCGACTCCTACCTACGAGCAGTACTTC,CASSATPTYEQYF
NA,TRBV12-5,medium-sized,TRBJ1-2,TGTGCTAGTGGCACGGGTGGCTTTAATGGCTACACCTTC,CASGTGGFNGYTF
NA,TRBV7-2,many,TRBJ1-2,TGTGCCAGCAGCTTAGCGACATTCAACTATGGCTACACCTTC,CASSLATFNYGYTF
TRBD1,TRBV14,few,TRBJ2-4,TGTGCCAGCAGCCAAGTCCGGGACAGCAAAAACATTCAGTACTTC,CASSQVRDSKNIQYF
TRBD2,TRBV5-4,many,TRBJ2-7,TGTGCCAGCAGAAGCCAAGGCGGGGGGGAGCAGTACTTC,CASRSQGGGEQYF